The next 5 T cell receptor beta chains were all read from a single sample in a study of cytomegalovirus exposure and HLA in healthy donors. The PCR ran on 60 Vbeta and 13 Jbeta primers. Clones were sequenced by immunoSEQ multiplex PCR, and TCRdb holds only the in-frame ones, with some missing. The top ten clones hold over 9% of a sample with approximately 89,000 clones, under 80% of them seen once. The sequenced sample was PBMCs. Receptors were obtained from a man aged 25-45 years in good health and CMV-seropositive.

This clone has a single count. The J gene is TRBJ2-3, the V gene TRBV4-3; 7 bases are shared with TRBD2. J lost 2 bases, V lost 0 bases, and 5 bases had no gene match. Germline CDR1 LGHNA, CDR2 YSLEER. The length of the CDR3 is 16 residues. CDR3 nucleotide sequence: TGCGCCAGCAGCCAAGATGTGGGGGGGGTCACAGATACGCAGTATTTT. It encodes CASSQDVGGVTDTQYF.

The chain employs TRBV5-4 and TRBJ1-2; tentative D call: TRBD1 (6 bases). The CDR3 spans 15 residues. V lost 0 bases and J lost 2, with 11 bases in between. Germline CDR1 reads SGHNT; CDR2 reads YYREEE (reference sequence). CDR3 in DNA: TGTGCCAGCAGCTTGGCCCCCACAGGGAACTATGGCTACACCTTC. Its protein product is CASSLAPTGNYGYTF.

V gene TRBV2 combines with J gene TRBJ2-2, with 9 bases matching TRBD1. The CDR3 consists of 14 residues. Germline CDR1 reads SNHLY; CDR2 reads FYNNEI. V trimming: 9 bases; J trimming: 1 base; junction bases outside the gene matches: 3. CDR3 DNA sequence: TGTGCCAGAGGGGGACAGGGGAACACCGGGGAGCTGTTTTTT. This sequence encodes CARGGQGNTGELFF.

The chain employs TRBV19 and TRBJ2-2; the D gene is possibly TRBD2 (5 bases). The CDR3 spans 18 residues. The V gene lost 2 bases and the J gene lost 0 bases, with 16 bases spanning the gap. Germline assignment: CDR1 LNHDA and CDR2 SQIVND (reference sequence). The CDR3 is CASSIIRLGDPNTGELFF. The CDR3 DNA reads as TGTGCCAGTAGTATAATCCGCCTCGGGGATCCGAACACCGGGGAGCTGTTTTTT.

The gene calls are TRBV6-4 and TRBJ2-3; the match to TRBD2 covers 8 bases. V lost 5 bases and J lost 4; bases outside the gene matches: 5. From germline, CDR1 is MRHNA and CDR2 SNTAGT. The length of the CDR3 is 14 residues. The CDR3 region has the DNA TGTGCCAGCAGTCGGGCGGGGGGATCAGATACGCAGTATTTT. Protein sequence: CASSRAGGSDTQYF.